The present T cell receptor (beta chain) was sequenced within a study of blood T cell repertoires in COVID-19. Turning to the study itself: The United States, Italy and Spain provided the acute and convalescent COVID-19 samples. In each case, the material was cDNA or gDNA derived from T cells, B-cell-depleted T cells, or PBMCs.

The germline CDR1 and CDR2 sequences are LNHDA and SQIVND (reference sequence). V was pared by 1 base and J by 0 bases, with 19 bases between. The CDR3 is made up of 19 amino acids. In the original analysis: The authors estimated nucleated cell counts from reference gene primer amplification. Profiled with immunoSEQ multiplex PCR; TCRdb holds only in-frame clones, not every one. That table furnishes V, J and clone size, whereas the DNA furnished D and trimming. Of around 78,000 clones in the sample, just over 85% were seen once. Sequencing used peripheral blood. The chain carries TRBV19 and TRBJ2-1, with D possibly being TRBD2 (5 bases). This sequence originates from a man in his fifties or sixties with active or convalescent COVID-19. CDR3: CASSIGGWAYGSSYNEQFF. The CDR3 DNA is TGTGCCAGTAGTATAGGGGGATGGGCGTATGGGAGCTCCTACAATGAGCAGTTCTTC.